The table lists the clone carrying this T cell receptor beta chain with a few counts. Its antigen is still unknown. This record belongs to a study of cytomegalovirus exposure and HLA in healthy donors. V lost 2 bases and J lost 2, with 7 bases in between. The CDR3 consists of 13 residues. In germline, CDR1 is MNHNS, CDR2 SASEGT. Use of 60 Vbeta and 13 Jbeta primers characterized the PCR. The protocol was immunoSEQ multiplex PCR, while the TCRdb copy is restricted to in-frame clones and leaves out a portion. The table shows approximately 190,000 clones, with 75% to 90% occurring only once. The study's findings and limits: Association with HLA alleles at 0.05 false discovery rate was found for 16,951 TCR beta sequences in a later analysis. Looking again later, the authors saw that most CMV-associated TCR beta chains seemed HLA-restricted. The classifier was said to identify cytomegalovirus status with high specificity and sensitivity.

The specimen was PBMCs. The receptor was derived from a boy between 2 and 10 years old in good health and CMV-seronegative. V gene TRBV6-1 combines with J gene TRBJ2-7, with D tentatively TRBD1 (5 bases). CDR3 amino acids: CASSEQDTYEQYF. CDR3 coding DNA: TGTGCCAGCAGTGAACAGGACACCTACGAGCAGTACTTC.